Presented here are 10 T cell receptor beta chains from one specimen sequenced in a study of blood T cell repertoires in COVID-19. Sequenced by immunoSEQ multiplex PCR; TCRdb stores in-frame clones only, minus some. The profile covers about 170,000 clones, with around nine tenths appearing a single time and around 3.5% taken by the ten largest. The sequenced sample was peripheral blood. The receptors originated from a man aged 18 to 29 with active or convalescent COVID-19.

The chain has TRBV4-2 and TRBJ2-7; TRBD2 might be the D (6 bases). This CDR3 is 14 amino acids long. Germline CDR1 and CDR2: LGHNA and YNFKEQ. V lost 3 bases and J lost 2, with 11 bases in between. The CDR3 sequence: CASSQGLAPYEQYF. The CDR3 nucleotides read TGTGCCAGCAGCCAGGGCCTAGCGCCCTACGAGCAGTACTTC.

This chain connects TRBV11-1 to TRBJ2-2; 7 nucleotides agree with TRBD1. Germline trimming cut 5 bases from V and 7 bases from J; bases unmatched to any gene: 7. CDR3 size: 14 residues. In germline, CDR1 is SGHAT, CDR2 FQDESV (reference sequence). CDR3 DNA sequence: TGTGCCAGCAGCCCTGACAGGGTAGACGGGGAGCTGTTTTTT. Its translation: CASSPDRVDGELFF.

This clone has just one count. This chain uses TRBV11-1 with TRBJ1-6; 9 bases agree with TRBD1. The CDR3 length is 15 residues. The V gene's germline CDR1 is SGHAT and CDR2 FQDESV (reference sequence). J gave up 3 bases and V 7 bases, and 4 bases lay outside the gene matches. In DNA form, the CDR3 reads TGTGCCAGCAACGCGGGACAGGGCTATAATTCACCCCTCCACTTT. Translating gives CASNAGQGYNSPLHF.

The sample holds one count of this clone. The chain recombines TRBV6-5 with TRBJ2-5; 9 positions match TRBD1. There are 16 residues in the CDR3. Trimming took 1 base from V and 3 from J; bases not matched to a gene: 6. Germline loops: CDR1 MNHEY, CDR2 SVGAGI. The CDR3, as DNA: TGTGCCAGCAGTTACTTTATGGGACAGGGAGAAGAGACCCAGTACTTC. It is translated as CASSYFMGQGEETQYF.

This sequence joins TRBV5-1 and TRBJ2-7; TRBD1 matches 12 bases. Germline CDR1 reads SGHRS; CDR2 reads YFSETQ. V shed 4 bases, J shed 1 base, and the junction held 9 bases outside the gene matches. The CDR3 has 17 residues. Here the CDR3 DNA reads TGCGCCAGCAGCCCGTGGGGGACAGGGGGCGAATCCTACGAGCAGTACGTC. Protein sequence: CASSPWGTGGESYEQYV.

The J gene is TRBJ1-2, the V gene TRBV3-1 (or the pseudogene TRBV3-2), with 7 bases lining up with TRBD1. Per the germline V gene, CDR1 is LGHDT and CDR2 is YNNKEL (reference sequence). The CDR3 is 13 residues long. Trimming took 3 bases from V and 5 from J; bases not matched to a gene: 3. The CDR3 reads CASSHGTDYGYTF. The CDR3 DNA is TGTGCCAGCAGCCATGGGACAGATTATGGCTACACCTTC.

The chain employs TRBV7-2 and TRBJ1-4; 7 bases match TRBD1. Losses at the gene ends were 5 bases for V and 8 bases for J; bases not matched to a gene: 8. Germline V gives CDR1 SGHTA, CDR2 FQGNSA. The CDR3 totals 14 residues. The CDR3 here is CASSQQGSGEKLFF. Written as DNA, the CDR3 is TGTGCCAGCAGCCAACAGGGGTCTGGGGAAAAACTGTTTTTT.

The chain carries TRBV9 and TRBJ2-7; 9 nucleotides agree with TRBD1. Germline V gene data show CDR1 as SGDLS and CDR2 as YYNGEE. There are 15 residues in the CDR3. J lost 2 bases, V lost 3 bases, and 6 bases had no gene match. The CDR3 nucleotides read TGTGCCAGCAGCGGCGGACAGGGGAAAGCCTACGAGCAGTACTTC. Encoded protein: CASSGGQGKAYEQYF.

This clone has only one observation. This chain connects TRBV7-8 to TRBJ1-6, with a weak D call TRBD1 (5 bases). The germline gives CDR1 SGHVS, CDR2 FQNEAQ. The length of the CDR3 is 17 residues. V was pared by 5 bases and J by 4 bases, with 18 bases between. Here the CDR3 reads CASSPSGGRKYNSPLHF. As DNA, the CDR3 is TGTGCCAGCAGCCCCAGCGGGGGGAGGAAGTATAATTCACCCCTCCACTTT.

The chain is built from TRBV29-1 and TRBJ1-1; D is perhaps TRBD1 (6 bases). Between the trimmed V and J ends, which lost 7 bases and 11 bases, there was a span of 17 bases. CDR3 length equals 11 residues. Germline V lookup: CDR1 SQVTM, CDR2 ANQGSEA. CDR3 DNA: TGCAGCGGTAACAGGGATAAGGGCGCTTTCTTT. Residues: CSGNRDKGAFF.